Presented here are 4 T cell receptor beta chains from one specimen sequenced in a study of T cells in Graves' hyperthyroidism and ophthalmopathy. What was amplified from RNA transcripts were TCR beta CDR3 regions. Carried out on the TCR CDR3, a first-round RT-PCR used the HTBI primer set. TCRdb fed the multiplex PCR reads into MiXCR, producing one record per CDR3 protein. The sample holds fewer than 750,000 distinct CDR3 sequences; roughly 15% are singletons and the top ten take under 15%. The specimen sequenced was blood. All receptors come from a woman aged 45-65 years with Graves' ophthalmopathy.

This clonotype was found many times. The chain links TRBV20-1 to TRBJ1-1; no definite D call. This CDR3 has 10 residues. Deletions cut 6 bases from V and 6 bases from J, with 8 bases between. CDR1 is DFQATT, CDR2 SNEGSKA, per germline (reference sequence). Here the CDR3 DNA reads TGCAGTGCCCCGGGTGCTGAAGCTTTCTTT. Translated, it gives CSAPGAEAFF.

At least ten counts were recorded for this clonotype. The chain employs TRBV3-1 and TRBJ2-2, with a tentative D call TRBD2 (6 bases). Germline loops: CDR1 LGHDT, CDR2 YNNKEL (reference sequence). Trimming took off 5 bases at V and 2 bases at J, with 12 bases between the two ends. The CDR3 runs 15 residues. The DNA for the CDR3 is TGTGCCAGCAGCTCAGGACTATCCAACACCGGGGAGCTGTTTTTT. Translated, it gives CASSSGLSNTGELFF.

This clonotype was observed at least ten times. The chain employs TRBV7-9 and TRBJ1-2; D is unclear. The ends were cut back, 4 bases at V and 8 bases at J, with 20 bases in the middle. This CDR3 is built from 15 residues. CDR1 is SEHNR, CDR2 FQNEAQ, per germline (reference sequence). CDR3 sequence (DNA): TGTGCCAGCAGCTCCCGACTTGCCAAGAATGGAGGCTACACCTTC. Its translation: CASSSRLAKNGGYTF. Full variable domain (remainder filled in from reference TRBV7-9 and TRBJ1-2): DTGVSQNPRHKITKRGQNVTFRCDPISEHNRLYWYRQTLGQGPEFLTYFQNEAQLEKSRLLSDRFSAERPKGSFSTLEIQRTEQGDSAMYLCASSSRLAKNGGYTFGSGTRLTVV.

This clonotype has a handful of counts. The chain links TRBV15 to TRBJ2-7; 8 positions match TRBD2. V lost 0 bases to trimming and J lost 0 bases; unmatched junction nucleotides: 10. CDR1 LNHNV and CDR2 YYDKDF come from the germline V gene (reference sequence). There are 18 residues in the CDR3. DNA of the CDR3: TGTGCCACCAGCAGAGACCGCCACCTGGCGGGAGGCTCCTACGAGCAGTACTTC. This sequence encodes CATSRDRHLAGGSYEQYF. The full variable domain, with the rest looked up from reference TRBV15 and TRBJ2-7, is DAMVIQNPRYQVTQFGKPVTLSCSQTLNHNVMYWYQQKSSQAPKLLFHYYDKDFNNEADTPDNFQSRRPNTSFCFLDIRSPGLGDTAMYLCATSRDRHLAGGSYEQYFGPGTRLTVT.